This entry lists 5 T cell receptor beta chains sequenced from one sample in a study of regulatory T cells in long-lasting Graves disease. The time point denotes: newly diagnosed GD, antithyroid drugs for less than 3 months. RNA isolated from PBMCs was used to make the TCR library. TCR beta libraries were built with iRepertoire HTBI primers and Arm-PCR of CDR3 regions. One entry per CDR3 protein, called by TCRdb with MiXCR from the multiplex PCR reads. The sample holds about 610,000 distinct CDR3 sequences, roughly 16% seen once. These data were also reused for a study on T cells in Graves' hyperthyroidism and ophthalmopathy.

Sample: peripheral blood mononuclear cells (PBMCs), taken at new diagnosis, from a patient treated with antithyroid drugs. Receptors were obtained from a man between 18 and 35 years old with Graves disease.

This clonotype was seen repeatedly, ten times or more. The CDR3 DNA is TGTGCCAGCAGTTCTAGGACCCGCAGCTCCTATAATTCACCCCTCCACTTT. Residues: CASSSRTRSSYNSPLHF. This chain uses TRBV27 with TRBJ1-6; D is undetermined. The V and J ends lost 4 bases and 0 bases respectively, with 13 bases between them. Germline loops: CDR1 MNHEY, CDR2 SMNVEV (reference sequence). This CDR3 is 17 amino acids long.

In this sample, this clonotype turned up many times. V is TRBV20-1 and J is TRBJ2-7; D ambiguous. CDR3 length equals 14 residues. Germline CDR1 is DFQATT and CDR2 is SNEGSKA (reference sequence). V shed 0 bases and J shed 2 bases, with 11 bases lying between them. The DNA for the CDR3 is TGCAGTGCTAGAGATCCGTGGCCTCCCTACGAGCAGTACTTC. Encoded protein: CSARDPWPPYEQYF.

This clonotype occurred many times. V is TRBV20-1 and J is TRBJ2-5, with unresolved D. The V end was cut by 0 bases, the J end by 4 bases, with 15 bases between. The germline V gene has CDR1 DFQATT and CDR2 SNEGSKA (reference sequence). The CDR3 totals 15 residues. As DNA, the CDR3 is TGCAGTGCTAGAGATCTCCGCTTAGGCGCAGAGACCCAGTACTTC. Amino acid sequence: CSARDLRLGAETQYF.

This chain uses TRBV5-1 with TRBJ2-3, with 11 bases identical to TRBD1. CDR3 length equals 15 residues. Germline lookup yields CDR1 SGHRS and CDR2 YFSETQ. V dropped 4 bases and J dropped 4; count of bases not matched to a gene: 5. CDR3 region: CASSLGQGAADTQYF. Written as DNA, the CDR3 is TGCGCCAGCAGCCTCGGACAGGGGGCTGCAGATACGCAGTATTTT.

Concerning this clonotype itself: Since a much larger clone is just one base distant, this may be a read error. The chain uses TRBV12-5 and TRBJ1-2; D not certain. CDR1 is LGHNT, CDR2 FRNRAP, per germline. The CDR3 totals 12 residues. For the CDR3, the DNA is TGTCCTAGTGGTTTGGAGGGCTATGGCTACACCTTC. As protein: CPSGLEGYGYTF.